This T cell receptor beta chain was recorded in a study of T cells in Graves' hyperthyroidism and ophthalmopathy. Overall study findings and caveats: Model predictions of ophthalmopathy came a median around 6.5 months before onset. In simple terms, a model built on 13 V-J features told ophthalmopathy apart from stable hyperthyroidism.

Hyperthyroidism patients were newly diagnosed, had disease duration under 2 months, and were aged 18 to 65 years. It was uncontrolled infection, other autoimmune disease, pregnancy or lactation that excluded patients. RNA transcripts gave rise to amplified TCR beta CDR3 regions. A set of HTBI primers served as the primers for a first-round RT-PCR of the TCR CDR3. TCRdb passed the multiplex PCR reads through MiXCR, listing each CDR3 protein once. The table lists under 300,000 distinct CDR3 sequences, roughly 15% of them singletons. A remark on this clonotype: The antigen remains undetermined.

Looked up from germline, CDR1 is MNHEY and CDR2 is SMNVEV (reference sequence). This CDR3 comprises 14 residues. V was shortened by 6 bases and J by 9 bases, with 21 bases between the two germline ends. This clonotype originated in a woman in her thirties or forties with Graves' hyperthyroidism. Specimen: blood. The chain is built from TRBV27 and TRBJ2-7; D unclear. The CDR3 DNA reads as TGTGCCAGCAGCCGGACGGCAAGTTCGGGTGTGCAGTACTTC. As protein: CASSRTASSGVQYF.